The next 17 T cell receptor beta chains were all read from a single sample in a study of post-analysis software for immune sequencing data. These receptors have no known antigen. Study observations and caveats: Five or six TRBV segments were more frequent in patients than controls; TRBV5-6, TRBV5-1 and TRBV20-1 belonged to this group.

The TCR beta cDNA libraries contained unique molecular identifiers. Via MiXCR, TCRdb re-called the PCR reads, giving one row per CDR3 protein. Of hundreds of thousands of distinct CDR3 sequences listed, about 27% are singletons. Sequenced material: blood. Every receptor here comes from a girl between 10 and 17 years old with multiple sclerosis.

The J gene is TRBJ1-1, the V gene TRBV28, with TRBD1 as a possible D gene (5 bases). The CDR3 is 16 amino acids. V was cut by 7 bases and J by 0 bases, with 18 bases left in between. The germline V gene has CDR1 MDHEN and CDR2 SYDVKM. This CDR3 is CASTPHRRSLNTEAFF. The CDR3 DNA is TGTGCCAGCACACCCCACAGGAGGAGTTTGAACACTGAAGCTTTCTTT.

The chain employs TRBV10-3 and TRBJ1-1, with TRBD1 as a possible D gene (5 bases). Germline CDR1 ENHRY, CDR2 SYGVKD. CDR3 length: 13 amino acids. V was pared by 2 bases and J by 3 bases, with 7 bases between. CDR3 amino acids: CAISERGDTEAFF. The CDR3 region has the DNA TGTGCCATCAGTGAGCGGGGGGACACTGAAGCTTTCTTT.

The chain couples TRBV10-3 to TRBJ2-5; perhaps TRBD1 as D (6 bases). Trimming pared 5 bases from V and 1 base from J, leaving 14 bases between. The CDR3 runs to 15 residues. Germline V gives CDR1 ENHRY, CDR2 SYGVKD. The CDR3 DNA reads as TGTGCCATCAGTAGAGAGACAGGAGTCCAAGAGACCCAGTACTTC. This encodes CAISRETGVQETQYF.

The gene calls are TRBV20-1 and TRBJ2-3; TRBD1 aligns across 9 bases. The CDR3 sequence is 12 residues long. Germline lookup yields CDR1 DFQATT and CDR2 SNEGSKA (reference sequence). Trimming took 5 bases from V and 5 from J; bases not matched to a gene: 2. The CDR3 reads CSAPDRGDTQYF. The DNA of the CDR3 is TGCAGTGCTCCGGACAGGGGAGATACGCAGTATTTT.

This clonotype was detected a few times. The chain uses TRBV7-6 and TRBJ2-4; D remains ambiguous. The CDR3 sequence is 14 residues long. CDR1 is SGHVS and CDR2 is FNYEAQ in the germline V gene. The CDR3 bases are TGTGCACCCTCCCACAATGGAGCCAAAAACATTCAGTACTTC. As protein: CAPSHNGAKNIQYF.

Turning to this clonotype: One base away lies a much larger clone, so this may be a sequencing read error. The chain is built from TRBV5-1 and TRBJ2-7; possible D gene TRBD1, 5 bases. This CDR3 spans 14 amino acids. In germline, CDR1 is SGHRS, CDR2 YFSETQ. As DNA, the CDR3 is TGCGCCAACAGCTTCCTAAACCCAGGGTACGAGCAGTACTTC. This codes for CANSFLNPGYEQYF.

J is TRBJ2-3 and V is TRBV20-1, with D perhaps matching TRBD2 (6 bases). Germline loops: CDR1 DFQATT, CDR2 SNEGSKA (reference sequence). This CDR3 has 14 amino acids. V was clipped by 2 bases and J by 6 bases, with 15 bases between them. The CDR3 coding sequence is TGCAGTGCTAGACCTGGGACTTCCCCCGATACGCAGTATTTT. Encoded protein: CSARPGTSPDTQYF.

J is TRBJ2-3 and V is TRBV29-1; D uncertain. This CDR3 comprises 12 residues. Germline V gene data show CDR1 as SQVTM and CDR2 as ANQGSEA. Trimming stripped 5 bases from V and 2 bases from J, with 8 bases between. Written as DNA, the CDR3 is TGCAGCGTTTGTCTCATCACAGATACGCAGTATTTT. Its protein is CSVCLITDTQYF.

V usage is TRBV7-8 and J usage is TRBJ2-1; D uncertain. This CDR3 comprises 15 residues. V was clipped by 5 bases and J by 6 bases, with 17 bases between them. The germline gives CDR1 SGHVS, CDR2 FQNEAQ. In nucleotides, the CDR3 is TGTGCCAGCAGCCCAGCTTGGTCGAAGGGCAATGAGCAGTTCTTC. It codes for CASSPAWSKGNEQFF.

This clonotype was observed a few times. V is TRBV7-9 and J is TRBJ1-1, with D unresolved. V gave up 0 bases and J gave up 0 bases, with 8 bases separating them. Germline loops: CDR1 SEHNR, CDR2 FQNEAQ (reference sequence). The CDR3 sequence is 15 residues long. Here the CDR3 DNA reads TGTGCCAGCAGCTTAGCGACGGGAGTGAACACTGAAGCTTTCTTT. As protein: CASSLATGVNTEAFF.

The chain has TRBV29-1 and TRBJ2-2, with TRBD1 matching 9 bases. Per the germline V gene, CDR1 is SQVTM and CDR2 is ANQGSEA. The CDR3 totals 15 residues. With V trimmed by 1 base and J by 3 bases, 3 bases remained unmatched. The CDR3 DNA is TGCAGCGTTGAAGTTTGGGACAGGGACACCGGGGAGCTGTTTTTT. This encodes CSVEVWDRDTGELFF.

This clonotype was observed a single time. The chain employs TRBV5-4 and TRBJ2-7; D is possibly TRBD2 (5 bases). The last part of the DNA fits TRBJ2-5 better; the J call may be wrong. CDR3 size: 14 residues. Germline V gene sequence: CDR1 SGHNT, CDR2 YYREEE (reference sequence). The CDR3 loop reads CASSYNDWEETQYF. DNA of the CDR3: TGTGCCAGCAGTTATAACGACTGGGAGGAGACCCAGTACTTC.

The chain links TRBV29-1 to TRBJ2-1, with D uncertain. Looked up from germline, CDR1 is SQVTM and CDR2 is ANQGSEA. The germline V and J ends were trimmed by 3 bases and 6 bases, with 18 bases remaining between them. The CDR3 has 15 residues. Here the CDR3 DNA reads TGCAGCGTTGACTTCGAACGTCTATTAGGCAATGAGCAGTTCTTC. Translation gives CSVDFERLLGNEQFF.

The chain has TRBV5-1 and TRBJ2-5; 8 nucleotides agree with TRBD2. Germline CDR1 reads SGHRS; CDR2 reads YFSETQ. Trimming cost V 6 bases and J 11 bases; bases outside gene matches: 21. The CDR3 consists of 16 residues. CDR3 DNA: TGCGCCAGCAAACGCCTTCGCGGGGGGCGAGGCAATGAGCAGTACTTC. As protein: CASKRLRGGRGNEQYF.

The chain joins TRBV12-5 to TRBJ1-5; TRBD1 aligns across 7 bases. CDR1 and CDR2 (germline): LGHNT, FRNRAP. Unmatched junction bases numbered 7, after V lost 5 bases and J lost 15 bases. CDR3 size: 11 residues. CDR3 bases: TGTGCTAGTGGTGCCCGGGACAGAGGGCATTTT. Translating it yields CASGARDRGHF.

The rearrangement links TRBV11-2 to TRBJ2-2; possible D gene TRBD2, 6 bases. V was shortened by 5 bases and J by 5 bases, with 15 bases between the two germline ends. Germline V gives CDR1 SGHAT, CDR2 FQNNGV. The CDR3 loop spans 15 amino acids. CDR3: CASSPWVGGTGELFF. As DNA, the CDR3 is TGTGCCAGCAGCCCATGGGTTGGGGGGACCGGGGAGCTGTTTTTT.

This clonotype was observed a few times. J is TRBJ2-1 and V is TRBV5-1; maybe TRBD2 (6 bases). V was clipped by 1 base and J by 8 bases, with 10 bases between them. Germline CDR1 is SGHRS and CDR2 is YFSETQ. The CDR3 length is 13 residues. Written as DNA, the CDR3 is TGCGCCAGCAGCTTGTTTCCGGGAGATGAGCAGTTCTTC. Translating gives CASSLFPGDEQFF.